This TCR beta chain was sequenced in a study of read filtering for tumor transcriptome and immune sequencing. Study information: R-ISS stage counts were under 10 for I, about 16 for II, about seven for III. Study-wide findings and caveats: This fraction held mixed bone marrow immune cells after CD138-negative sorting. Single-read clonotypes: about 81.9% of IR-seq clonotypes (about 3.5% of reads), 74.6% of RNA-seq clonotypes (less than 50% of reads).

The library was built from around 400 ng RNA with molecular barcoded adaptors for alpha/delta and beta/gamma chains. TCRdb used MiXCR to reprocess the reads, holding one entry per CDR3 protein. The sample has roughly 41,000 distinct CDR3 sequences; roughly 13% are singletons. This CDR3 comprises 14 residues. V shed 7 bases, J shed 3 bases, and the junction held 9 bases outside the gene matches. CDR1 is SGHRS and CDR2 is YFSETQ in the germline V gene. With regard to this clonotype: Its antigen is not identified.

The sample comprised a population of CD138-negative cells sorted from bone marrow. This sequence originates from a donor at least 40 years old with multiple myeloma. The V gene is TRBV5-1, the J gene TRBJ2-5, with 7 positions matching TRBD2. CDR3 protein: CASGMGGFEETQYF. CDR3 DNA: TGCGCCAGCGGAATGGGGGGGTTCGAAGAGACCCAGTACTTC.